These T cell receptor beta chains were read from a single sample in a study of shared clonotypes between healthy human individuals. Clones were sequenced by immunoSEQ multiplex PCR, and TCRdb holds only the in-frame ones, with some missing. The sample lists a few million clones, 93% occurring once. The source material was naive CD8+ T cells from PBMCs. These receptors were collected from a man younger than 35 in good health. Some clones in this sample may be carry-over from other donors' samples. Both conserved end residues are part of each CDR3. The D gene is left open where the match is weak. Only part of the rows carry a size: once, few, many, or a class if the clone is expanded.

clone size,CDR3 length,V gene,D gene,J gene,CDR3 DNA,CDR3 protein
NA,15,TRBV11-1,NA,TRBJ2-1,TGTGCCAGCAGCTTGACAGTAAACGCCTACAATGAGCAGTTCTTC,CASSLTVNAYNEQFF
NA,15,TRBV13,TRBD1,TRBJ2-7,TGTGCCAGCAGTCGAGGGGGCGCAGGGTTATACGAGCAGTACTTC,CASSRGGAGLYEQYF
NA,15,TRBV19,TRBD2,TRBJ2-7,TGTGCCAGTAGTTCCCAGCGGGAGAGTGGCTACGAGCAGTACTTC,CASSSQRESGYEQYF
NA,13,TRBV19,NA,TRBJ1-2,TGTGCCAGTATAGGCGCCGACATTGCTGGCTACACCTTC,CASIGADIAGYTF
NA,16,TRBV28,NA,TRBJ2-5,TGTGCCAGCAGAAACACGGACATACTGTACCAAGAGACCCAGTACTTC,CASRNTDILYQETQYF
NA,16,TRBV14,TRBD2,TRBJ2-3,TGTGCCAGCAGCCCTCAGGGACTAATGGGCACAGATACGCAGTATTTT,CASSPQGLMGTDTQYF
NA,17,TRBV27,TRBD1,TRBJ2-7,TGTGCCAGCAGTTTATCGACCGGGACAGGTAGGGGCTACGAGCAGTACTTC,CASSLSTGTGRGYEQYF
NA,14,TRBV7-9,NA,TRBJ1-1,TGTGCCAGCAGCTTAGTTAGCCCGACGGCTGAAGCTTTCTTT,CASSLVSPTAEAFF
NA,12,TRBV27,TRBD1,TRBJ1-2,TGTGCCAGCAGTGCGGGGACAGATGGCTACACCTTC,CASSAGTDGYTF
NA,15,TRBV5-1,NA,TRBJ2-1,TGCGCCAGCAGCTCGGGGGACCTCTCCTACAATGAGCAGTTCTTC,CASSSGDLSYNEQFF
NA,15,TRBV5-8,NA,TRBJ2-5,TGTGCCAGCAGCCACCTGGGGGGTCGAGGAGAGACCCAGTACTTC,CASSHLGGRGETQYF
NA,16,TRBV7-9,TRBD2,TRBJ2-5,TGTGCCAGCAGCCCCTACGGGGGGGGCCTCCAAGAGACCCAGTACTTC,CASSPYGGGLQETQYF
NA,12,TRBV29-1,NA,TRBJ2-5,TGCAGCGTCGGGACTCAAAGGGGTGTGGTTGACTTC,CSVGTQRGVVDF
once,19,TRBV5-4,TRBD2,TRBJ2-1,TGTGCCAGCAGCTCGACCGGGACTAGCGGGACGTACTCCTACAATGAGCAGTTCTTC,CASSSTGTSGTYSYNEQFF
NA,12,TRBV9,NA,TRBJ1-2,TGTGCCAGCAGCGTAGCCAGGGGATTTTACACCTTC,CASSVARGFYTF
NA,17,TRBV18,TRBD2,TRBJ2-7,TGTGCCAGCTCACCACGGGGACTAGCGGAACTCTCCTACGAGCAGTACTTC,CASSPRGLAELSYEQYF
NA,14,TRBV2,TRBD1,TRBJ1-1,TGTGCCAGTCCCCTCGACAGGGTGGACACTGAAGCTTTCTTT,CASPLDRVDTEAFF
NA,13,TRBV7-9,NA,TRBJ1-2,TGTGCCAGCAGTAAAGGGGGTAGCTATGGCTACACCTTC,CASSKGGSYGYTF
NA,15,TRBV2,NA,TRBJ2-1,TGTGCCACCCCTAGGGGGGATACATGGGGCAATGAGCAGTTCTTC,CATPRGDTWGNEQFF
once,16,TRBV15,NA,TRBJ2-7,TGTGCCACCAGCAGCCTCTGGGGGGCCGGCCCTCTCGAGCAGTACTTC,CATSSLWGAGPLEQYF
NA,17,TRBV28,TRBD1,TRBJ2-7,TGTGCCAGCAGTTTATCGTTCGGGACAGGGGGCTTATACGAGCAGTACTTC,CASSLSFGTGGLYEQYF
NA,14,TRBV28,NA,TRBJ1-5,TGTGCCAGCAGCCTAACTCGTAGTTTTCAGCCCCAGCATTTT,CASSLTRSFQPQHF
NA,14,TRBV28,NA,TRBJ1-4,TGTGCCAGCACCTACCTCTCCGGGGATGAAAAACTGTTTTTT,CASTYLSGDEKLFF
NA,21,TRBV9,TRBD2,TRBJ2-1,TGTGCCAGCAGCACCCGCCCCCTACTAGCGGGATTACCGAGCTCCTACAATGAGCAGTTCTTC,CASSTRPLLAGLPSSYNEQFF
NA,14,TRBV11-3,TRBD1,TRBJ2-7,TGTGCCAGCATCGTTAAGAACAGGGGCTACGAGCAGTACTTC,CASIVKNRGYEQYF
NA,16,TRBV4-2,NA,TRBJ1-2,TGTGCCAGCAGCCAAGATGTGTGGACAGAGAACTATGGCTACACCTTC,CASSQDVWTENYGYTF
NA,13,TRBV27,TRBD1,TRBJ1-3,TGTGCCAGCAGTCCGGACAGGGGAAACACCATATATTTT,CASSPDRGNTIYF
NA,13,TRBV9,NA,TRBJ1-5,TGTGCCAGCAGCGTAGGGTCAGATCAGCCCCAGCATTTT,CASSVGSDQPQHF
NA,16,TRBV5-1,TRBD2,TRBJ2-1,TGCGCCAGCAGCTTGGTGGTTAGCGGGATGAGCAATGAGCAGTTCTTC,CASSLVVSGMSNEQFF
NA,18,TRBV7-9,NA,TRBJ2-7,TGTGCCAGCAGCCCAAAGGGGGGACAGTCCGGAGTTACCTACGAGCAGTACTTC,CASSPKGGQSGVTYEQYF
NA,17,TRBV7-3,TRBD1,TRBJ1-1,TGTGCCAGCAGCTTAGTAGGGACCGGGACAGGGAGGGCTGAAGCTTTCTTT,CASSLVGTGTGRAEAFF
NA,11,TRBV5-1,NA,TRBJ2-7,TGCGCCAGCAGCTTGACTAGGGAGCAGTACTTC,CASSLTREQYF
NA,14,TRBV4-3,TRBD2,TRBJ2-3,TGCGCCAGCAGCCAAGAGCGGGAGGCAGATACGCAGTATTTT,CASSQEREADTQYF
NA,16,TRBV27,NA,TRBJ2-7,TGTGCCAGCAGTAGACGGTCGGTCGCTAGCTCCTACGAGCAGTACTTC,CASSRRSVASSYEQYF
NA,15,TRBV7-8,TRBD2,TRBJ2-1,TGTGCCAGCAGCTTAGCAGGGGAGGGTACGAATGAGCAGTTCTTC,CASSLAGEGTNEQFF
NA,12,TRBV19,NA,TRBJ1-1,TGTGCCAGTACGGACATGAACACTGAAGCTTTCTTT,CASTDMNTEAFF
NA,14,TRBV10-3,TRBD2,TRBJ2-2,TGTGCCATCAGAGGGACTAGCGGGTTGGGGGAGCTGTTTTTT,CAIRGTSGLGELFF
NA,15,TRBV5-1,NA,TRBJ1-1,TGCGCCAGCAGCTTAGATGGAAGGACGGACGGTGAAGCTTTCTTT,CASSLDGRTDGEAFF
NA,15,TRBV7-9,NA,TRBJ2-1,TGTGCCAGCAGCGTCTATAGCGGAGGAGGACATGAGCAGTTCTTC,CASSVYSGGGHEQFF
NA,14,TRBV5-8,TRBD1,TRBJ1-2,TGTGCCAGCAGCCCGTGGGGACAGGGTGATGGCTACACCTTC,CASSPWGQGDGYTF
NA,17,TRBV7-9,TRBD1,TRBJ1-4,TGTGCCAGCAGCTTTGACAGGGGAAGGTTCACTAATGAAAAACTGTTTTTT,CASSFDRGRFTNEKLFF
NA,17,TRBV5-4,TRBD2,TRBJ2-2,TGTGCCAGCAGCTTGGGGGTAGCGGGGATGAACACCGGGGAGCTGTTTTTT,CASSLGVAGMNTGELFF
once,17,TRBV15,TRBD2,TRBJ2-1,TGTGCCACCAGCAGGGACGGGACTAGCGGGAGATCGGGTGAGCAGTTCTTC,CATSRDGTSGRSGEQFF
NA,14,TRBV27,NA,TRBJ1-1,TGTGCCAGCACATGGGGGGGGCTGGGCACTGAAGCTTTCTTT,CASTWGGLGTEAFF
NA,14,TRBV10-2,NA,TRBJ2-7,TGCGCCAGCAGTGGCCCGGGGTTAATCTACGAGCAGTACTTC,CASSGPGLIYEQYF
NA,12,TRBV29-1,NA,TRBJ1-2,TGCAGCGTCGCCGGACAGTATCGGGGCTACACCTTC,CSVAGQYRGYTF
NA,15,TRBV19,TRBD1,TRBJ1-2,TGTGCCAGTAGTATCCCATCGACAGGGTACTATGGCTACACCTTC,CASSIPSTGYYGYTF
NA,15,TRBV29-1,TRBD1,TRBJ2-6,TGCAGCGTTCCGGGACAGGGAACTGGGGCCAACGTCCTGACTTTC,CSVPGQGTGANVLTF
NA,16,TRBV9,NA,TRBJ1-2,TGTGCCAGCAGCGCCCGACAGGTTTTCGCTAACTATGGCTACACCTTC,CASSARQVFANYGYTF
NA,15,TRBV4-1,TRBD1,TRBJ1-5,TGCGCCAGCAGCCAAGACACAGGGGGGAATCAGCCCCAGCATTTT,CASSQDTGGNQPQHF
NA,16,TRBV5-1,TRBD2,TRBJ2-1,TGCGCCAGCAGGGGGTCTAGCGGGAGTTCCTACAATGAGCAGTTCTTC,CASRGSSGSSYNEQFF
NA,17,TRBV30,NA,TRBJ2-1,TGTGCCTGGAGGCCCCGACGGGGCGACCCCCCACACAATGAGCAGTTCTTC,CAWRPRRGDPPHNEQFF
NA,16,TRBV4-1,NA,TRBJ2-7,TGCGCCAGCAGCCAAGATCAATGGACTCCCCCCTACGAGCAGTACTTC,CASSQDQWTPPYEQYF
NA,12,TRBV7-9,NA,TRBJ1-2,TGTGCCAGCAGCTCAGGACCCGGGGGCTACACCTTC,CASSSGPGGYTF
NA,17,TRBV5-1,TRBD2,TRBJ2-1,TGCGCCAGCAGCCCCCGGACTAGCGGGAGGGCCGTGGATGAGCAGTTCTTC,CASSPRTSGRAVDEQFF
NA,11,TRBV28,NA,TRBJ1-1,TGTGCCAGCAGTTTTGGTACTGAAGCTTTCTTT,CASSFGTEAFF
once,13,TRBV27,NA,TRBJ2-7,TGTGCCAGCAGTGCACCGGGACTCTACGAGCAGTACTTC,CASSAPGLYEQYF